The clone carrying this T cell receptor (beta chain) was observed many times. Its antigen is undetermined. Quantitative 5'-RACE with molecular barcodes generated TCR beta libraries. TCRdb ran MiXCR on the 5' RACE reads and lists one entry per CDR3 protein. The table records 25,000 or so distinct CDR3 sequences, 7.9% of them present only once. CDR1 and CDR2 (germline): DFQATT, SNEGSKA (reference sequence). Trimming left V 6 bases short and J 2 bases short, with 14 bases between. This CDR3 comprises 13 residues. The entry originates in a study of CD8 T cells in ankylosing spondylitis. Notes on the study in general: The clones that were linked to disease were reported to be significantly enriched in matched synovial fluid samples from ankylosing spondylitis patients. Blood of patients with ankylosing spondylitis appeared to be characterized by a TCR beta motif of several highly homologous variants.

The origin of this receptor is a male donor with ankylosing spondylitis or in good health (not recorded which). The gene calls are TRBV20-1 and TRBJ2-7; D might be TRBD2 (5 bases). The source material was blood. DNA for the CDR3: TGCAGTGCCGAAGCGGTGGGTCCCTACGAGCAGTACGTC. Translated, it gives CSAEAVGPYEQYV.